This T cell receptor (beta chain) emerged from a study of CD8+ T cells in alopecia areata. Noted treatment: oral pan-JAK inhibitor, 5-10 mg twice daily. As the sequencing template, cDNA was produced by extracting RNA and reverse transcribing it. Sequencing was performed with immunoSEQ multiplex PCR; in TCRdb, only in-frame clones are kept and a portion is missing. The repertoire holds around 200,000 clones, with roughly three fifths as singletons. Sequenced material: CD8+ T cells sorted from blood, taken at week 24, from a patient treated with tofacitinib. The clonotype comes from a human donor with alopecia areata.

CDR3 protein: CASSGVDYYTDTQYF. CDR3 sequence (DNA): TGCGCCAGCTCCGGTGTGGACTACTACACAGATACGCAGTATTTT. The rearrangement joins TRBV5-1 to TRBJ2-3; TRBD2 might be the D (6 bases). The length of the CDR3 is 15 residues. V was clipped by 7 bases and J by 2 bases, with 17 bases between them. The germline V gene has CDR1 SGHRS and CDR2 YFSETQ.